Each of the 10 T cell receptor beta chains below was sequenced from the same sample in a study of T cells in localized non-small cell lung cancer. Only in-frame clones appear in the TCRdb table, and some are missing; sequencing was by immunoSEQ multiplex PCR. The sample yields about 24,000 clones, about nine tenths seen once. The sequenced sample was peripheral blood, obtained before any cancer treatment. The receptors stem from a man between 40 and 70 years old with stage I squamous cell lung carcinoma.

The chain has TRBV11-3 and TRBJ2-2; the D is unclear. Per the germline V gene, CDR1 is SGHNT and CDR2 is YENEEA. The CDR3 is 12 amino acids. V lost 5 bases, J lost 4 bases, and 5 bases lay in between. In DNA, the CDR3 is TGTGCCAGCAGCCCCTTCACCGGGGAGCTGTTTTTT. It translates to CASSPFTGELFF.

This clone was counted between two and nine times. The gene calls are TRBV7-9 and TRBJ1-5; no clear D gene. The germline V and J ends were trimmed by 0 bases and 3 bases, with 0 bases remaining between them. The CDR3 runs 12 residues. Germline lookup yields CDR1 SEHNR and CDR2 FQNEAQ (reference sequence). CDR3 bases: TGTGCCAGCAGCTTAGCCAATCAGCCCCAGCATTTT. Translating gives CASSLANQPQHF.

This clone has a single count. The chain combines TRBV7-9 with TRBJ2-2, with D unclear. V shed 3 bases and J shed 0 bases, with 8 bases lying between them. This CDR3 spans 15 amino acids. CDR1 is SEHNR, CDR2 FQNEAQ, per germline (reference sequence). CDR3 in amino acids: CASSLGISNTGELFF. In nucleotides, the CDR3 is TGTGCCAGCAGCTTGGGTATTTCGAACACCGGGGAGCTGTTTTTT.

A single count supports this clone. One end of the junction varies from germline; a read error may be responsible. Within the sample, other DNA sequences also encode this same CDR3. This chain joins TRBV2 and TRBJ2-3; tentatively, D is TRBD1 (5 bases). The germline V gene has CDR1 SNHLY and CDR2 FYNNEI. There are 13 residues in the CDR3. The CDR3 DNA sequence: TGTGCCAGCGTTCGACAGTTCACAGATACTCAGTATTTT. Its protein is CASVRQFTDTQYF.

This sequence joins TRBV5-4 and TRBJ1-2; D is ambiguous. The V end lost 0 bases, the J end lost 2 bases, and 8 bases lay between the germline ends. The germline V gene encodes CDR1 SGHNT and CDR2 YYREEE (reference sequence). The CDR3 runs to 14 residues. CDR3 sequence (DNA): TGTGCCAGCAGCTTGGAAGGTTGGAACTATGGCTACACCTTC. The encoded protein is CASSLEGWNYGYTF.

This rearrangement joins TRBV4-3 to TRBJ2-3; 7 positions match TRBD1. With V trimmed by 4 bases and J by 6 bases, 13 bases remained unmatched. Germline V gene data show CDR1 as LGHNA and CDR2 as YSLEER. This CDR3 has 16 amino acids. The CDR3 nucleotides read TGCGCCAGCAGCCTCGCCCCGGGACAGCTAGGGGATACGCAGTATTTT. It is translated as CASSLAPGQLGDTQYF.

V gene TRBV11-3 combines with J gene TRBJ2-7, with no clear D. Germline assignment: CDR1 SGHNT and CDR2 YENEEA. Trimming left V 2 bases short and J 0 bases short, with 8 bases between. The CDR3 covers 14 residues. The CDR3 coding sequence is TGTGCCAGCAGCTTAACTGCTTACTCCTACGAGCAGTACTTC. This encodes CASSLTAYSYEQYF.

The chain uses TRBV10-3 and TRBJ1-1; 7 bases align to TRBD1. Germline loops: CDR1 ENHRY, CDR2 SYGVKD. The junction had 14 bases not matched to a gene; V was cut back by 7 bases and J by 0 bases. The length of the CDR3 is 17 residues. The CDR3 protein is CAIKDAGRGGLNTEAFF. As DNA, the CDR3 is TGTGCCATCAAAGATGCGGGGAGAGGGGGCCTGAACACTGAAGCTTTCTTT.

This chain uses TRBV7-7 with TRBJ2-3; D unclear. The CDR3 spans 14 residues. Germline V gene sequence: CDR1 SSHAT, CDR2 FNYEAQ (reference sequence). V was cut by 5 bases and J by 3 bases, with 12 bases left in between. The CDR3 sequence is CASSRFLGTDTQYF. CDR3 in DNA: TGTGCCAGCAGCCGGTTTTTGGGAACAGATACGCAGTATTTT.

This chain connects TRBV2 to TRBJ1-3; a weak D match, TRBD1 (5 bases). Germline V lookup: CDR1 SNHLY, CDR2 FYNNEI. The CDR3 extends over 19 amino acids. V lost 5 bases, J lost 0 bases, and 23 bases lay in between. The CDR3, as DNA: TGTGCCAGCAGTCAGAGATCCGCCGGGACCCTCGACTCTGGAAACACCATATATTTT. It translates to CASSQRSAGTLDSGNTIYF.